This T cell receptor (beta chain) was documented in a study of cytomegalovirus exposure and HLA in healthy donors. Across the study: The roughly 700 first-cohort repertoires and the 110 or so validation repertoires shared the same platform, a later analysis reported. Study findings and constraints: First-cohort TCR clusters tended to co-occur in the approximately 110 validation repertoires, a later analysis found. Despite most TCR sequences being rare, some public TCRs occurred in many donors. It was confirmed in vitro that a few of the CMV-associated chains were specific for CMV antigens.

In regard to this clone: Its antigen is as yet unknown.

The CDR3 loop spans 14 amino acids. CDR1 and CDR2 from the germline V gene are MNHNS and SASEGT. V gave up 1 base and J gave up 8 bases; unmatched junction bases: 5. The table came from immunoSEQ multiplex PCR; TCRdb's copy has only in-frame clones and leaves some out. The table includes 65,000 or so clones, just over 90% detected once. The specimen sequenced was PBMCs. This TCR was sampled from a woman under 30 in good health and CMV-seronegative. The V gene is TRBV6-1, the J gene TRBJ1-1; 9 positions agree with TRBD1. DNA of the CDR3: TGTGCCAGCAGTGAAGTCGGGACAGGGTGGGAAGCTTTCTTT. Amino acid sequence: CASSEVGTGWEAFF.